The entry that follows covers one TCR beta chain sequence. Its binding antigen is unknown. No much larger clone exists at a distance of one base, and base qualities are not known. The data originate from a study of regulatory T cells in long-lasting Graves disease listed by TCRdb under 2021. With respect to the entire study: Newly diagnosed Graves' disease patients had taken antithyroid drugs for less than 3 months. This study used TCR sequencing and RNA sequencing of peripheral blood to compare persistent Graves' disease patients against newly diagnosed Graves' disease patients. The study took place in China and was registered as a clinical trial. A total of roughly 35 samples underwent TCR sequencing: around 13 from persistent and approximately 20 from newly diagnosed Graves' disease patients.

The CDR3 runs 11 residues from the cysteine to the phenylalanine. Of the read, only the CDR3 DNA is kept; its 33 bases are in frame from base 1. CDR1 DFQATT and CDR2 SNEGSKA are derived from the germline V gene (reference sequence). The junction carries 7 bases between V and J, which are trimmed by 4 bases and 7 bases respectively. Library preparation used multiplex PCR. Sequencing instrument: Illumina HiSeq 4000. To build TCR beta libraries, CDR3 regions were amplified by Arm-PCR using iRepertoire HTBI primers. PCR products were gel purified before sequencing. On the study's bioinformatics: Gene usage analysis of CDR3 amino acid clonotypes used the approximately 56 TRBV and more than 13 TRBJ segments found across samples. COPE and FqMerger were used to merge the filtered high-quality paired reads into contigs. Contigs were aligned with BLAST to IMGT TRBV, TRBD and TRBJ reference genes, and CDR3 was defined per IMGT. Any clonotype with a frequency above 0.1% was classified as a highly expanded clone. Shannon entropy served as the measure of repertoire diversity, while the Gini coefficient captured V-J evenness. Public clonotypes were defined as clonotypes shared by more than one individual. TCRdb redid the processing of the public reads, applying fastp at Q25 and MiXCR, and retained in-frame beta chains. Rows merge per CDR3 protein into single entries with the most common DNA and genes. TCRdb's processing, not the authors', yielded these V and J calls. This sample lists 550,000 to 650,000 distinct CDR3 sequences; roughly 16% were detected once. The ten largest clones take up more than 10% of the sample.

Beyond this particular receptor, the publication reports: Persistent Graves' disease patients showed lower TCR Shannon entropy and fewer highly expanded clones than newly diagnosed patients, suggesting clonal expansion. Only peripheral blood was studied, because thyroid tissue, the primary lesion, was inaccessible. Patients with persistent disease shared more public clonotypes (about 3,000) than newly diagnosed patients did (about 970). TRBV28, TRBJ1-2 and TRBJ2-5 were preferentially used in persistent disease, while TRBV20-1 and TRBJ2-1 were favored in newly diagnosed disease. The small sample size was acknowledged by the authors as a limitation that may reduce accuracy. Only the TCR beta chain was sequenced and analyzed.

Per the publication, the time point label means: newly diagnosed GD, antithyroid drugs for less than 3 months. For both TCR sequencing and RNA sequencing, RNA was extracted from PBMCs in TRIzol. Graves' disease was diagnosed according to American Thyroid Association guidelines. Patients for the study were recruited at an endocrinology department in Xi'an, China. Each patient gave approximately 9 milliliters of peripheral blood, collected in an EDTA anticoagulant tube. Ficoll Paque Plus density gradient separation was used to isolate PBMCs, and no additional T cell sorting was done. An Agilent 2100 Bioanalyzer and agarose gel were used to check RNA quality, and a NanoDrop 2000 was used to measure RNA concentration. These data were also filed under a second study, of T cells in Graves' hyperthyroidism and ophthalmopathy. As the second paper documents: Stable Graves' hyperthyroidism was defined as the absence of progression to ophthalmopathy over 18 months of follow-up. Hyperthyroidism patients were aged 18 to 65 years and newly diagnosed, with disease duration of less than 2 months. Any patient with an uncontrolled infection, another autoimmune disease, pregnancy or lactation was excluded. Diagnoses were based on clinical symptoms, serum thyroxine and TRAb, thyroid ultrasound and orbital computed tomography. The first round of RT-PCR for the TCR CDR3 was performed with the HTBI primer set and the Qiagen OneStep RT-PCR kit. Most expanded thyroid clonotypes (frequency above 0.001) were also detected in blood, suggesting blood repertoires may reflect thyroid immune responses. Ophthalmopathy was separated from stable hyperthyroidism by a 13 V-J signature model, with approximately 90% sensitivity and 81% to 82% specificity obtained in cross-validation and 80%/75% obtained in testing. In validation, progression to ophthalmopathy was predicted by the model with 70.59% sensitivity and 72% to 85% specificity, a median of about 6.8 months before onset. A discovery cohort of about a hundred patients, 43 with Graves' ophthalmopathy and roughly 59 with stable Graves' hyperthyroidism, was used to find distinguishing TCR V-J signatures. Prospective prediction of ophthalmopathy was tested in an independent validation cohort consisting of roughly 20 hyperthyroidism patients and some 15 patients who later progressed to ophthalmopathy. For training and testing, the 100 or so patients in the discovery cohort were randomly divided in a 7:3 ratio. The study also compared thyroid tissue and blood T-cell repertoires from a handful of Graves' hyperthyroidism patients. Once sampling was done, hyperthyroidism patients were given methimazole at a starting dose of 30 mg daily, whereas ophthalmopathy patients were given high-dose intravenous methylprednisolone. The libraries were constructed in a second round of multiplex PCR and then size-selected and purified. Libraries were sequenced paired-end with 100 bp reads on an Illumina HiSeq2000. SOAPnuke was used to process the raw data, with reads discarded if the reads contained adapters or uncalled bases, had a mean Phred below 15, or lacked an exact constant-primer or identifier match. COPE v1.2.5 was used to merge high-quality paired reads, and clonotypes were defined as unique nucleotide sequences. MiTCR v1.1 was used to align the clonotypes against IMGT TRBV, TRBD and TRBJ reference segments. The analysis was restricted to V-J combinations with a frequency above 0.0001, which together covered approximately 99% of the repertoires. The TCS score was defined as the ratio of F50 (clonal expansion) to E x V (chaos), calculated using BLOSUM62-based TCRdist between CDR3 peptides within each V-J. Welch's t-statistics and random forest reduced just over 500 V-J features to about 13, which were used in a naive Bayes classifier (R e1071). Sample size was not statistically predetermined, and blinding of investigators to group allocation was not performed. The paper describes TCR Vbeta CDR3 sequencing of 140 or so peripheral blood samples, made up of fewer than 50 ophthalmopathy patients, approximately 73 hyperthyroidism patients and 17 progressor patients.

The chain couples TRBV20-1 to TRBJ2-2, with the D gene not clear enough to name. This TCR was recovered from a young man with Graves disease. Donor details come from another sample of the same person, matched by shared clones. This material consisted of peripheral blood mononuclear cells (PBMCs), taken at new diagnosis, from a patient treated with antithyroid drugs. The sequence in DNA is TGCAGTGCTAATATTAACGGGGAGCTGTTTTTT. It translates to CSANINGELFF.